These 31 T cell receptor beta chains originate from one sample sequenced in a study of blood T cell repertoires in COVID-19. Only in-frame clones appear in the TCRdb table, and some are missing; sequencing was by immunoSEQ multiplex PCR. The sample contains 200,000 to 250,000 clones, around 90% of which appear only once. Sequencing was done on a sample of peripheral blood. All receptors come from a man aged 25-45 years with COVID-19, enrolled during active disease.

The CDR3 protein is CASSIDLEGEKLFF. In DNA, the CDR3 is TGTGCCAGTAGTATAGATCTCGAGGGAGAAAAACTGTTTTTT. The J gene is TRBJ1-4, the V gene TRBV19; D not resolved. V was pared by 0 bases and J by 8 bases, with 10 bases between. The length of the CDR3 is 14 residues. CDR1 is LNHDA, CDR2 SQIVND, per germline (reference sequence).

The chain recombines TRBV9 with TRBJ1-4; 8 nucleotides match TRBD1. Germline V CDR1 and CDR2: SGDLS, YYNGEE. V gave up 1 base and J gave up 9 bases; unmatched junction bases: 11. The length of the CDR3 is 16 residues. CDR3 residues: CASSVSGGTGDQKLFF. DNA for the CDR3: TGTGCCAGCAGCGTAAGTGGGGGGACAGGAGACCAAAAACTGTTTTTT.

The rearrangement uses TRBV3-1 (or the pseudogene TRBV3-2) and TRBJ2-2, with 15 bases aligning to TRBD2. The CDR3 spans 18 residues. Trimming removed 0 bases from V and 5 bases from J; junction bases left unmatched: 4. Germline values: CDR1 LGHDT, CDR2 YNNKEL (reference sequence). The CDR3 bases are TGTGCCAGCAGCCAAGATCGAGGACTAGCGGGGGGGACCGGGGAGCTGTTTTTT. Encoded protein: CASSQDRGLAGGTGELFF.

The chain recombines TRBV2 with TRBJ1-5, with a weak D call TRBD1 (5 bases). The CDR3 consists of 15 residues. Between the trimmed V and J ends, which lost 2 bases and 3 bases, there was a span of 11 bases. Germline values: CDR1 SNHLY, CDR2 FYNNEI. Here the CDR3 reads CASSEIGGINQPQHF. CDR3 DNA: TGTGCCAGCAGTGAAATCGGGGGGATCAATCAGCCCCAGCATTTT.

The CDR3 DNA reads TGTGCCAGCTCACCCCTGACACCTCCGAACACCGGGGAGCTGTTTTTT. Translation gives CASSPLTPPNTGELFF. The gene calls are TRBV18 and TRBJ2-2; no firm D call. From germline, CDR1 is KGHSH and CDR2 LQKENI. This CDR3 spans 16 amino acids. Between the trimmed V and J ends, which lost 3 bases and 0 bases, there was a span of 11 bases.

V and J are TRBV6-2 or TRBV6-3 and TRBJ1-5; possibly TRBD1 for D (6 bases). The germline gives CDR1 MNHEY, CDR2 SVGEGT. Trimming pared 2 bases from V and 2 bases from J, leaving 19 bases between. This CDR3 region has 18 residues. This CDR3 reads CASSYPNKDRNGNQPQHF. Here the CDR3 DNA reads TGTGCCAGCAGTTACCCCAACAAAGACAGGAATGGCAATCAGCCCCAGCATTTT.

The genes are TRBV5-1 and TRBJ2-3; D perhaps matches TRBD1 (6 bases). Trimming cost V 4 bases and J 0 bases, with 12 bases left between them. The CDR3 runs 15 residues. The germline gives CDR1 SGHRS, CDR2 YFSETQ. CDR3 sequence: CASSRTASSTDTQYF. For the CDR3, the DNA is TGCGCCAGCAGCAGGACAGCCAGTAGCACAGATACGCAGTATTTT.

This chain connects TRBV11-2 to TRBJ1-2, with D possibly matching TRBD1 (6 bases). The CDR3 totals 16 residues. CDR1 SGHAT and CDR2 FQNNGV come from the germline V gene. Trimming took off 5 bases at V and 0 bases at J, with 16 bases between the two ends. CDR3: CASSLGGAGANYGYTF. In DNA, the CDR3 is TGTGCCAGCAGCCTCGGGGGGGCAGGGGCTAACTATGGCTACACCTTC. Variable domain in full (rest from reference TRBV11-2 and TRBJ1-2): EAGVAQSPRYKIIEKRQSVAFWCNPISGHATLYWYQQILGQGPKLLIQFQNNGVVDDSQLPKDRFSAERLKGVDSTLKIQPAKLEDSAVYLCASSLGGAGANYGYTFGSGTRLTVV.

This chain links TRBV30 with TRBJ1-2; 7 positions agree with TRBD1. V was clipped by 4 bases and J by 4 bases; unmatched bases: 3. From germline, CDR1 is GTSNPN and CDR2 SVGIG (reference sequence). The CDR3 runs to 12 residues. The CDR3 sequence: CAWTWDSYGYTF. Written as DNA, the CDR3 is TGTGCCTGGACTTGGGACAGCTATGGCTACACCTTC.

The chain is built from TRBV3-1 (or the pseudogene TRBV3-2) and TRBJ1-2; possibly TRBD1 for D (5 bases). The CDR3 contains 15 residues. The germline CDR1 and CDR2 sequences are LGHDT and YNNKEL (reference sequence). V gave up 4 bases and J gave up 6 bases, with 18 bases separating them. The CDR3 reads CASSLSQGFVNGYTF. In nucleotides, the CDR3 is TGTGCCAGCAGCCTGAGTCAGGGATTCGTAAATGGCTACACCTTC.

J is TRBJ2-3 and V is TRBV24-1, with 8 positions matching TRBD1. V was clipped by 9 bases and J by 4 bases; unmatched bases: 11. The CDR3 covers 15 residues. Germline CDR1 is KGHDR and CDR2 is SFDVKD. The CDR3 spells CATSQGQARADTQYF. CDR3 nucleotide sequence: TGTGCCACCTCCCAGGGACAGGCGAGGGCAGATACGCAGTATTTT.

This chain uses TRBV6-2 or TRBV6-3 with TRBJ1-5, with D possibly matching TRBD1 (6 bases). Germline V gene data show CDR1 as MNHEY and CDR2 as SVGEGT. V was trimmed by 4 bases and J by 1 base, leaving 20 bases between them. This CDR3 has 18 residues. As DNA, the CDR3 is TGTGCCAGCAGTTCCCGGGGGGCGGGGGCGATAAGCAATCAGCCCCAGCATTTT. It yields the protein CASSSRGAGAISNQPQHF.

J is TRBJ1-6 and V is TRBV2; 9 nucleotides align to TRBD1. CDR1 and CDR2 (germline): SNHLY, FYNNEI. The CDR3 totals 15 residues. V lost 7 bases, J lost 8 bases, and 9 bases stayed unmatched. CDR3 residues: CASIIPTGGYSPLHF. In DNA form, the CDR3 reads TGTGCCAGCATCATCCCGACAGGGGGGTATTCACCCCTCCACTTT.

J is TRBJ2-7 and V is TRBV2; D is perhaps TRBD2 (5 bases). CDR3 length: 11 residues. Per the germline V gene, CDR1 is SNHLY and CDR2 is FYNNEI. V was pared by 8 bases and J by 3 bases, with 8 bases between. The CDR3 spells CASSAGYEQYF. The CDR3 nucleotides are TGTGCCAGCTCGGCGGGCTACGAGCAGTACTTC.

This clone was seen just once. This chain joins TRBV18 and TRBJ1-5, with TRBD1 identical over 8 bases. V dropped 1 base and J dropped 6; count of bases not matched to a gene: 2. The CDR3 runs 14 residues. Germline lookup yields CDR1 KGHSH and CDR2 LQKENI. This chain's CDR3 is CASSPLTGVQPQHF. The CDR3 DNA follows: TGTGCCAGCTCACCACTGACAGGGGTTCAGCCCCAGCATTTT.

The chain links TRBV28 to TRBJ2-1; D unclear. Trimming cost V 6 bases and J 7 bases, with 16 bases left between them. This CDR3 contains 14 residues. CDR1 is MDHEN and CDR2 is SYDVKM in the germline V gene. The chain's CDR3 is CASRPMIPGNEQFF. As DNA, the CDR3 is TGTGCCAGCAGGCCAATGATCCCCGGGAATGAGCAGTTCTTC.

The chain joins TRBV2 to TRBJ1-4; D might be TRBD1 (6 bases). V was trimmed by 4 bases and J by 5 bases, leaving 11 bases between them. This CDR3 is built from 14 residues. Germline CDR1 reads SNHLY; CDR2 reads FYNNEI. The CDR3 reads CASSAQGTNEKLFF. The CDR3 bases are TGTGCCAGCAGTGCTCAGGGGACGAATGAAAAACTGTTTTTT. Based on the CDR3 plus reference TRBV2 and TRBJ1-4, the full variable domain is EPEVTQTPSHQVTQMGQEVILRCVPISNHLYFYWYRQILGQKVEFLVSFYNNEISEKSEIFDDQFSVERPDGSNFTLKIRSTKLEDSAMYFCASSAQGTNEKLFFGSGTQLSVL.

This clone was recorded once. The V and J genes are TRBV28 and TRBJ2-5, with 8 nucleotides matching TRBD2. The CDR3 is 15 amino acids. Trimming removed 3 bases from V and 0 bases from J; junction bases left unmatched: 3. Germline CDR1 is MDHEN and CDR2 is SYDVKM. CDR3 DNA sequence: TGTGCCAGCAGTTTGACAGCGGGGGACCAAGAGACCCAGTACTTC. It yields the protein CASSLTAGDQETQYF.

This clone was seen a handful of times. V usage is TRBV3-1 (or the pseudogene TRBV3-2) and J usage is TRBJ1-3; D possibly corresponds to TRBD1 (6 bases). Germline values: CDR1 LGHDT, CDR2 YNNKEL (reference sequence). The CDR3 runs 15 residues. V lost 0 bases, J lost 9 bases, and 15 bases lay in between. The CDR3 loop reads CASSQEWTAQSTIYF. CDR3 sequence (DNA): TGTGCCAGCAGCCAAGAGTGGACAGCTCAAAGCACCATATATTTT.

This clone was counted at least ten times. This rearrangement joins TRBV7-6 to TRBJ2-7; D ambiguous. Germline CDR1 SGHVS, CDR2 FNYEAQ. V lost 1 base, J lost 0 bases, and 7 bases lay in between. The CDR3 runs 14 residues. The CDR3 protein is CASSLGASSYEQYF. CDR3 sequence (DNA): TGTGCCAGCAGCTTAGGGGCCAGCTCCTACGAGCAGTACTTC.

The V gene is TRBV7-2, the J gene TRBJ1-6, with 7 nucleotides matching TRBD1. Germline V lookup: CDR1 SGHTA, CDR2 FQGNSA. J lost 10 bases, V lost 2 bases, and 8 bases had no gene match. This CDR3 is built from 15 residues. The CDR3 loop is CASSLWYRGPSPLHF. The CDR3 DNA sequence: TGTGCCAGCAGCTTATGGTACAGGGGCCCCTCACCCCTCCACTTT.

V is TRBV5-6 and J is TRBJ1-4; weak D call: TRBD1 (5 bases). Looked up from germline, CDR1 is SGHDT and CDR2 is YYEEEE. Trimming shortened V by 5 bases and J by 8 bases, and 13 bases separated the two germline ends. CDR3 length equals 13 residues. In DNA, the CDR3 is TGTGCCAGCAGTGACCCAGGGAGGGAAAAACTGTTTTTT. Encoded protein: CASSDPGREKLFF.

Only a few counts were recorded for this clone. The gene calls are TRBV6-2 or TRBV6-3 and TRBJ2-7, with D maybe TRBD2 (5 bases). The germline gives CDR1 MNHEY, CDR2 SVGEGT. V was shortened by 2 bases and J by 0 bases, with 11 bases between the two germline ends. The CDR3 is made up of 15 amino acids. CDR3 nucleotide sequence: TGTGCCAGCAGTTACCTTGGACTGAACTCCTACGAGCAGTACTTC. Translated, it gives CASSYLGLNSYEQYF.

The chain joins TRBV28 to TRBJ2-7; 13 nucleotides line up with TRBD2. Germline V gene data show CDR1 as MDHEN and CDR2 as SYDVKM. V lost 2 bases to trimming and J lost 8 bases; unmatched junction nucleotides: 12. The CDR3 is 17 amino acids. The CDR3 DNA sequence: TGTGCCAGCAGTTTAGGGGGACTAGCGGGAATAAACAGGCAGCAGTACTTC. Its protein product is CASSLGGLAGINRQQYF.

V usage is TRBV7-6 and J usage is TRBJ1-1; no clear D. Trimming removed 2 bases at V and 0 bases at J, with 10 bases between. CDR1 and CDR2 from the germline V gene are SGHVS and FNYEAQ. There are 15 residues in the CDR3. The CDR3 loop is CASSLNAVLNTEAFF. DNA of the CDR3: TGTGCCAGCAGCTTAAACGCAGTCTTGAACACTGAAGCTTTCTTT.

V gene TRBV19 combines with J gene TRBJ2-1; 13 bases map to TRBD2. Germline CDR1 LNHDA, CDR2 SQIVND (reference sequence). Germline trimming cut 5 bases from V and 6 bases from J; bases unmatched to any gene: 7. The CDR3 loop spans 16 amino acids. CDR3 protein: CASSLLLAGGRNEQFF. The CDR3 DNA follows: TGTGCCAGTAGTCTCTTACTAGCGGGGGGGCGCAATGAGCAGTTCTTC.

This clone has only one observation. The DNA for the CDR3 is TGTGCCAGCAGCCTCAGACAGGAGTACGAGCAGTACTTC. Amino acid sequence: CASSLRQEYEQYF. V is TRBV3-1 (or the pseudogene TRBV3-2) and J is TRBJ2-7; D might be TRBD1 (6 bases). V was pared by 4 bases and J by 4 bases, with 11 bases between. The CDR3 is made up of 13 amino acids. Germline V gene sequence: CDR1 LGHDT, CDR2 YNNKEL (reference sequence).

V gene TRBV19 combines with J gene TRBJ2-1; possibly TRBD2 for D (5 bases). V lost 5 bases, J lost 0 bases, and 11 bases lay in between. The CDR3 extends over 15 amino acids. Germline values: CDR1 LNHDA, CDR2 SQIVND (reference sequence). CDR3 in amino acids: CASSSLVSSYNEQFF. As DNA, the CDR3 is TGTGCCAGTAGTTCACTAGTGAGCTCCTACAATGAGCAGTTCTTC.

The CDR3 DNA reads TGTGCCAGCAGCTTAGAGGCTAGCGGGGGACCTTACAATGAGCAGTTCTTC. As protein: CASSLEASGGPYNEQFF. The chain couples TRBV13 to TRBJ2-1; 10 positions match TRBD2. This CDR3 has 17 residues. CDR1 is PRHDT, CDR2 FYEKMQ, per germline (reference sequence). The junction had 7 bases not matched to a gene; V was cut back by 1 base and J by 4 bases.

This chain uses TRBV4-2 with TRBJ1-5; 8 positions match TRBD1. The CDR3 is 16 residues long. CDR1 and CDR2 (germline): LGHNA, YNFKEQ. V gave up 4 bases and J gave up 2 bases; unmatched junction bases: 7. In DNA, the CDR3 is TGTGCCAGCAGCCTCGGGACAGGTGCGGGCAATCAGCCCCAGCATTTT. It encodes CASSLGTGAGNQPQHF.

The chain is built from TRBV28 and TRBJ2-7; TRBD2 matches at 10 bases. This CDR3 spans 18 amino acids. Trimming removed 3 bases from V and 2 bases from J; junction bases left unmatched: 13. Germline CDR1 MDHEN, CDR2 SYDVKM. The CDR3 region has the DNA TGTGCCAGCAGTTTTGACACTCAAGGACTAGCGGACACCTACGAGCAGTACTTC. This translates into CASSFDTQGLADTYEQYF. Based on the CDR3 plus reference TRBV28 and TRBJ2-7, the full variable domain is DVKVTQSSRYLVKRTGEKVFLECVQDMDHENMFWYRQDPGLGLRLIYFSYDVKMKEKGDIPEGYSVSREKKERFSLILESASTNQTSMYLCASSFDTQGLADTYEQYFGPGTRLTVT.